The 8 T cell receptor beta chains below were found in one sample sequenced in a study of cytomegalovirus exposure and HLA in healthy donors. The PCR contained 60 Vbeta and 13 Jbeta primers. TCRdb keeps only in-frame clones here, not all; method: immunoSEQ multiplex PCR. This table holds approximately 110,000 clones, 75% to 90% found once. Sequencing used PBMCs. These receptors came from a middle-aged man in good health and CMV-seronegative.

This clone appeared once. V is TRBV29-1 and J is TRBJ1-3; 8 bases fit TRBD1. This CDR3 spans 13 amino acids. The germline CDR1 and CDR2 sequences are SQVTM and ANQGSEA. Trimming at V came to 7 bases and at J to 0 bases, leaving 2 bases not matched to a gene. The CDR3 sequence is CSAGTGSGNTIYF. The CDR3 bases are TGCAGCGCCGGGACAGGCTCTGGAAACACCATATATTTT.

This clone was recorded a few times. J is TRBJ1-2 and V is TRBV4-2; 12 bases agree with TRBD1. The CDR3 runs to 16 residues. The trim removed 2 bases at V and 8 bases at J, leaving 9 bases unmatched. Germline CDR1 LGHNA, CDR2 YNFKEQ. CDR3 nucleotides: TGTGCCAGCAGCCAATCCTCGGGACAGGGGGCCCAAGGCTACACCTTC. It encodes CASSQSSGQGAQGYTF.

The chain combines TRBV5-1 with TRBJ2-7, with 13 bases fitting TRBD2. Trimming cost V 4 bases and J 0 bases; bases outside gene matches: 4. Germline V gene lookup returns CDR1 SGHRS and CDR2 YFSETQ. This CDR3 comprises 16 residues. CDR3 DNA: TGCGCCAGCAGCGGGGGACTAGCGGGAATCTCCTACGAGCAGTACTTC. This sequence encodes CASSGGLAGISYEQYF.

This rearrangement joins TRBV7-8 to TRBJ2-7; the D gene is possibly TRBD1 (6 bases). Per germline, CDR1 SGHVS and CDR2 FQNEAQ. The CDR3 spans 15 residues. V lost 5 bases and J 5 bases, leaving 19 bases between the germline ends. CDR3 sequence reads: CASSPGARGANEQYF. The CDR3 DNA sequence: TGTGCCAGCAGCCCAGGGGCCAGGGGCGCAAACGAGCAGTACTTC.

The CDR3 here is CSVARGGQGLDGYTF. The DNA for the CDR3 is TGCAGCGTTGCCCGGGGTGGACAGGGTTTGGATGGCTACACCTTC. The V call is TRBV29-1, the J call TRBJ1-2; 8 nucleotides line up with TRBD1. CDR3 length equals 15 residues. After removal of 4 bases from V and 6 bases from J, the junction contained 13 bases not matched to a gene. Looked up from germline, CDR1 is SQVTM and CDR2 is ANQGSEA.

The chain recombines TRBV6-6 with TRBJ1-5; 10 nucleotides align to TRBD1. V lost 0 bases, J lost 6 bases, and 2 bases stayed unmatched. CDR1 is MNHNY, CDR2 SVGAGI, per germline (reference sequence). The CDR3 runs 15 residues. Here the CDR3 DNA reads TGTGCCAGCAGTTACTCGAGGGACAGGGGTCAGCCCCAGCATTTT. Protein: CASSYSRDRGQPQHF.

J is TRBJ1-4 and V is TRBV29-1; tentatively, D is TRBD1 (6 bases). There are 13 residues in the CDR3. In germline, CDR1 is SQVTM, CDR2 ANQGSEA. V gave up 6 bases and J gave up 8 bases, with 16 bases separating them. The DNA for the CDR3 is TGCAGCGTCGGGGGGGCGAAACGGGAAAAACTGTTTTTT. This codes for CSVGGAKREKLFF. The variable domain in full, with the rest retrieved from reference TRBV29-1 and TRBJ1-4, is SAVISQKPSRDICQRGTSLTIQCQVDSQVTMMFWYRQQPGQSLTLIATANQGSEATYESGFVIDKFPISRPNLTFSTLTVSNMSPEDSSIYLCSVGGAKREKLFFGSGTQLSVL.

The J gene is TRBJ1-1, the V gene TRBV6-5; TRBD1 aligns across 8 bases. Germline V gene lookup returns CDR1 MNHEY and CDR2 SVGAGI. The CDR3 runs to 14 residues. V was clipped by 8 bases and J by 5 bases; unmatched bases: 10. Here the CDR3 reads CASRSYRGYTEAFF. CDR3 bases: TGTGCCAGCCGATCCTACAGGGGGTATACTGAAGCTTTCTTT.